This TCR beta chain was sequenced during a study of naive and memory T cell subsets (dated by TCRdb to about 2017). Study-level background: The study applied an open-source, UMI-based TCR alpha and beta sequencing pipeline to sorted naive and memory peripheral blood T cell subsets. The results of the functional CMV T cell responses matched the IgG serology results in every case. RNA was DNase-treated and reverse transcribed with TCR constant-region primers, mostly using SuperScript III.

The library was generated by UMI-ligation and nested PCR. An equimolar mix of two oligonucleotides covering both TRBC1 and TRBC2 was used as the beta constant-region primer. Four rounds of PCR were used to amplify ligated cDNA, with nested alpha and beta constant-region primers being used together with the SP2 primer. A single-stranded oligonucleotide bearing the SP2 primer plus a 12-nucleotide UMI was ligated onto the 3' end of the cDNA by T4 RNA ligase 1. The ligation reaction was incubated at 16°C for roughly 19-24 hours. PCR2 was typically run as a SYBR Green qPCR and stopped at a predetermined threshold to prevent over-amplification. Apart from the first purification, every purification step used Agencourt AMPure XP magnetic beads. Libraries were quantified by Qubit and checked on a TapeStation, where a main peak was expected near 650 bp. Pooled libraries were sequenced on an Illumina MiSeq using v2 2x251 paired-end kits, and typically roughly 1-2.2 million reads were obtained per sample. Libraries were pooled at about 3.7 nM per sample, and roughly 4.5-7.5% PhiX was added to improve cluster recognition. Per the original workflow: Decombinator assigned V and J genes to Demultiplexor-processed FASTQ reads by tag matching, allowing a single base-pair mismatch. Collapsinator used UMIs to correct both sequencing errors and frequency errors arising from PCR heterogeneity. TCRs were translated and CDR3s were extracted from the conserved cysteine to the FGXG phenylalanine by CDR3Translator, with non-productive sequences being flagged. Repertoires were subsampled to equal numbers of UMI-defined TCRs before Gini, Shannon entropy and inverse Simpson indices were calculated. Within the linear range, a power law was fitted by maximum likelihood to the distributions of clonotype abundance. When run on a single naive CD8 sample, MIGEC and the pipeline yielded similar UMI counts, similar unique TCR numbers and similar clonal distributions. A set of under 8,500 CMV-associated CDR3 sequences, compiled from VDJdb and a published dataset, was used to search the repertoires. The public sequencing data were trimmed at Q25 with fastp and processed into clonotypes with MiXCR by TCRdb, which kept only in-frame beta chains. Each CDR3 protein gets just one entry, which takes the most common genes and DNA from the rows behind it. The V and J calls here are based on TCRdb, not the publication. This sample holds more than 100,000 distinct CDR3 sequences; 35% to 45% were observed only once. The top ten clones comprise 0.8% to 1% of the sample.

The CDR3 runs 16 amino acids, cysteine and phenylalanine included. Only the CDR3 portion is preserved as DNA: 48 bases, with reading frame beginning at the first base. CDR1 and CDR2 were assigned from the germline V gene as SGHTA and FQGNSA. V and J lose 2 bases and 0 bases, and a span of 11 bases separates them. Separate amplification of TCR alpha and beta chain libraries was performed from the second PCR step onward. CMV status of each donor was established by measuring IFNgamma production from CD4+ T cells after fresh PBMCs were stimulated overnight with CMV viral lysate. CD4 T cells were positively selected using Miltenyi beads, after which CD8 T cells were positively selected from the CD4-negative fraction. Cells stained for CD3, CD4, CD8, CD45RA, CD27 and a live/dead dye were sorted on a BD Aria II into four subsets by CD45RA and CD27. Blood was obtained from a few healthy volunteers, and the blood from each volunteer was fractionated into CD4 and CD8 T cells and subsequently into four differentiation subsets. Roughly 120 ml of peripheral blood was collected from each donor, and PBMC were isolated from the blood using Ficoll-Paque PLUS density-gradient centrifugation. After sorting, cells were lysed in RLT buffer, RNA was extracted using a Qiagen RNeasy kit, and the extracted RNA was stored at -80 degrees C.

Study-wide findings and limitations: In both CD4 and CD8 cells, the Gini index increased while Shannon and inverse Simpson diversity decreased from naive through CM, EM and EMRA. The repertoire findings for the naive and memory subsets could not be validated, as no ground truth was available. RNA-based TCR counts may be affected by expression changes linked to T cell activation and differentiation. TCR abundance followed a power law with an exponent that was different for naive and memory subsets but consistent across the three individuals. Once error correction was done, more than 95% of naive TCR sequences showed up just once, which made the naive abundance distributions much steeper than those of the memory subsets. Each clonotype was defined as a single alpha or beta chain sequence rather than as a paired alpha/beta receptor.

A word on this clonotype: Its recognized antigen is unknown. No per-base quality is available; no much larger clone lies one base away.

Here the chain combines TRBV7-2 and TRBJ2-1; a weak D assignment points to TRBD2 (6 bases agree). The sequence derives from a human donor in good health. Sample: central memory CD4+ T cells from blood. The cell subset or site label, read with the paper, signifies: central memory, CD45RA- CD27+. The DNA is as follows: TGTGCCAGCAGCTTACTGGTCGGGAGCTCCTACAATGAGCAGTTCTTC. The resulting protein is CASSLLVGSSYNEQFF.